This TCR beta chain was found in a study of T-cell reconstitution after alpha-beta-depleted transplantation in children listed by TCRdb under 2016. Regarding the study in general: T-cell immune reconstitution after TCRalphabeta/CD19-depleted allogeneic hematopoietic cell transplantation in children was quantitatively tracked in the study by means of TCR repertoire profiling. Results the study describes overall, beyond this receptor: Hyperexpanded clone frequencies declined over subsequent months; after one year, T-cell counts and TCRbeta diversity were mostly attributed to newly produced T cells. The apparently early alphabetaT-cell count recovery about two months after transplant was reportedly dependent on only several hundred rapidly expanded clones derived from non-depleted graft cells. In some patients, high TCRbeta diversity at day 60 was attributed to recipient T cells and intrathymic progenitors that had survived conditioning.

Looking up the germline V gene yields CDR1 MDHEN and CDR2 SYDVKM. V is reduced by 9 bases and J by 3 bases, leaving a spacing of 11 bases between them. Measured from the cysteine to the phenylalanine, the CDR3 is 13 residues long. Only CDR3 DNA is held: 39 bases, read in frame from base 1. The treatment or condition label on this specimen signifies: allogeneic hematopoietic cell transplantation with graft depleted of TCRalphabeta T cells and CD19 B cells. The children who served as transplant recipients had been given grafts of TCRalphabeta/CD19-depleted allogeneic hematopoietic cells. The method was PCR. Instrument on record: Illumina HiSeq 2500. TCR library preparation used molecular barcoding, with unique molecular identifiers applied to normalize quantification of the TCRbeta repertoire. The public sequencing data were trimmed at Q25 with fastp and processed into clonotypes with MiXCR by TCRdb, which kept only in-frame beta chains. Each entry is one CDR3 protein sequence, shown with its most common DNA and genes. In this sample the table shows 200,000 to 250,000 distinct CDR3 sequences, roughly 8.2% of which occur a single time. The ten largest clones represent approximately 6% of the sample.

This clonotype was recorded many times. Its antigen has not been determined. Base-call qualities are not available, and no considerably larger clone is one nucleotide away. The TCR was taken from a male patient between 10 and 17 years old who had a stem cell transplant for acute lymphoblastic leukemia, so the T cells may come from the graft donor. This chain joins TRBV28 to TRBJ2-2, with the D gene too uncertain to name. Material: PBMCs, mostly from graft donor cells, obtained 180 days after TCRalphabeta/CD19-depleted stem cell transplant. CDR3 sequence: CASRITYTGELFF. The DNA reads TGTGCCAGTAGGATCACGTACACCGGGGAGCTGTTTTTT.